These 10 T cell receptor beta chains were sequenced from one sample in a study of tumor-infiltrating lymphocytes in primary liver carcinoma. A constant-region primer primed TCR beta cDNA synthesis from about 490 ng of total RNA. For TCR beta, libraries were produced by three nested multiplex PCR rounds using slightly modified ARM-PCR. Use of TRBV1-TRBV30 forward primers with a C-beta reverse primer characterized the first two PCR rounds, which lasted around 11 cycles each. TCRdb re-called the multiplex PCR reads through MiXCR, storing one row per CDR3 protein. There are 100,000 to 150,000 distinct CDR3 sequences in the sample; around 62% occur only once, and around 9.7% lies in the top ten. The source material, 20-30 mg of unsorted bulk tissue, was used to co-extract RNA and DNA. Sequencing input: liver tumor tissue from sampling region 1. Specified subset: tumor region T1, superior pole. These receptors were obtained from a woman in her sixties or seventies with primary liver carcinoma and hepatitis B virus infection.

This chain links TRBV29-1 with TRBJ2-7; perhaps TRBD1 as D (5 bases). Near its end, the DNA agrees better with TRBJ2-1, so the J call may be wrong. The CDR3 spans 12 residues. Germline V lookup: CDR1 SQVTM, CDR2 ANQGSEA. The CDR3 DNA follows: TGCAGTAGCTCCGTGGGGCGAAATGAGCAGTTCTTC. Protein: CSSSVGRNEQFF.

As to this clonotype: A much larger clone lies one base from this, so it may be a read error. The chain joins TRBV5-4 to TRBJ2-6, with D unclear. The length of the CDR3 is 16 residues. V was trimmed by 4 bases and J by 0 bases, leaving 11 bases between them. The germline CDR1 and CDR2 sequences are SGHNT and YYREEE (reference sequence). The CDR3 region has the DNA TGTGCCAGCAGCCCCGGTCAGCGCTCTGGGGCCAACGTCCTGACTTTC. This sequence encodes CASSPGQRSGANVLTF.

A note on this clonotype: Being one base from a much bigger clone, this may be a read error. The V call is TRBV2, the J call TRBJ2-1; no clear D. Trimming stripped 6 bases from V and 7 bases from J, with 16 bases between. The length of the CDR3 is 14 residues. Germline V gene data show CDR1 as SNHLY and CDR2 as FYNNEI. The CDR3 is CASRAMSFDNEQFF. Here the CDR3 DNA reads TGTGCCAGCAGGGCTATGAGTTTCGATAATGAGCAGTTCTTC.

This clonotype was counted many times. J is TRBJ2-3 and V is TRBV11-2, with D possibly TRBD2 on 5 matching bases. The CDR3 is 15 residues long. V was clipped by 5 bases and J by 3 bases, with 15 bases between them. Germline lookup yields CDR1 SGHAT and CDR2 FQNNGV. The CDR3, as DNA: TGTGCCAGCAGCCCATTTGGGAGTGGAACAGATACGCAGTATTTT. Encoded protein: CASSPFGSGTDTQYF. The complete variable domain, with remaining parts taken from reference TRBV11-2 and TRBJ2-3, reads EAGVAQSPRYKIIEKRQSVAFWCNPISGHATLYWYQQILGQGPKLLIQFQNNGVVDDSQLPKDRFSAERLKGVDSTLKIQPAKLEDSAVYLCASSPFGSGTDTQYFGPGTRLTVL.

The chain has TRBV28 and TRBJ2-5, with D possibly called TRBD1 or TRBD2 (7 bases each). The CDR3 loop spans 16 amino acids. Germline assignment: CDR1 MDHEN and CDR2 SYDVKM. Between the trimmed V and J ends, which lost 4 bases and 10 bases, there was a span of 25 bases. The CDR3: CASSSILRGGRVIQYF. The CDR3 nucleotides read TGTGCCAGCAGTTCCATACTCAGGGGGGGCCGGGTGATCCAGTACTTC. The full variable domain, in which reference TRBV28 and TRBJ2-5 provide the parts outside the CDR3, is DVKVTQSSRYLVKRTGEKVFLECVQDMDHENMFWYRQDPGLGLRLIYFSYDVKMKEKGDIPEGYSVSREKKERFSLILESASTNQTSMYLCASSSILRGGRVIQYFGPGTRLLVL.

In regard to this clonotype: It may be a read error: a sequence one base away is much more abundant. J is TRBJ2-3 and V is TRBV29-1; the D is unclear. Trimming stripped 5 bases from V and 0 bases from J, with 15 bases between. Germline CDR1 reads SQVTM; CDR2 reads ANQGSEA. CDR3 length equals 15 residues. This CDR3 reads CSVIIASGSTDTQYF. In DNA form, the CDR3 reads TGCAGCGTTATCATCGCGTCAGGAAGCACAGATACGCAGTATTTT.

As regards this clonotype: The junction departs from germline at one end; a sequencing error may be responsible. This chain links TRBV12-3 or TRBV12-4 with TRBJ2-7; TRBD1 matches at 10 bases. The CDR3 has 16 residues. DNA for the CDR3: TGTGCCATCAGTTTTCGGACAGGGGGAATCTCCTACGAGCAGTATTTC. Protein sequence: CAISFRTGGISYEQYF.

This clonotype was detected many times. In DNA form, the CDR3 reads TGTGCCAGCAGGTCCTGGGGGGCGGGAAGCTACGAGCAGTACTTC. Its protein is CASRSWGAGSYEQYF. The V and J genes are TRBV28 and TRBJ2-7, with D possibly called TRBD1 or TRBD2 (6 bases each). V was trimmed by 6 bases and J by 3 bases, leaving 18 bases between them. CDR1 MDHEN and CDR2 SYDVKM come from the germline V gene. The CDR3 totals 15 residues.

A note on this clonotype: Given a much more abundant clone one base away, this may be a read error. In DNA, the CDR3 is TGCACCAGCAGCCAAGAGATGGGGGTCTGGGGCTACACCTTC. Translation gives CTSSQEMGVWGYTF. This chain links TRBV4-1 with TRBJ1-2; D may be TRBD1 (5 bases). From germline, CDR1 is MGHRA and CDR2 YSYEKL. CDR3 length: 14 amino acids.

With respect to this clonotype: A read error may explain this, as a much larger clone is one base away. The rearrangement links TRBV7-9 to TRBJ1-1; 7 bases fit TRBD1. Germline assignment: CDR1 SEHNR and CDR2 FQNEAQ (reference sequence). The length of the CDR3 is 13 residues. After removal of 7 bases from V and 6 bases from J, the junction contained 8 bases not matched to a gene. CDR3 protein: CASNKGQGAEAFF. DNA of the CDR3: TGTGCCAGCAACAAAGGGCAGGGGGCTGAAGCTTTCTTT.